A selection of T cell receptor beta chains follows, all from one sample in a study of blood T cell repertoires in COVID-19. Repertoires were generated with immunoSEQ multiplex PCR, while TCRdb's copy carries only in-frame clones and drops some. The data hold about 74,000 clones, with about nine tenths observed a single time. The sequenced material came from peripheral blood. The receptors here all came from a woman older than 75 with active or convalescent COVID-19. The CDR3 runs from the conserved cysteine through the conserved F or W. A D gene is named only where the DNA matches it firmly. Clone size appears in some rows only: once, few, many, or a class for an expanded clone.

cdr3_aa	cdr3_nt	clone_size	v_call	j_call	d_call
CASSYASAGGGYEQYF	TGTGCCAGCAGTTATGCCTCTGCCGGCGGGGGCTACGAGCAGTACTTC	NA	TRBV6-2/TRBV6-3	TRBJ2-7	TRBD2
CASSRGSGWDNSPLHF	TGCGCCAGCAGCCGAGGCAGTGGTTGGGATAATTCACCCCTCCACTTT	NA	TRBV4-1	TRBJ1-6	NA
CASSLVLGHGGNEQFF	TGTGCCAGCAGCTTAGTTCTCGGGCATGGGGGGAATGAGCAGTTCTTC	NA	TRBV7-6	TRBJ2-1	NA
CASSPSTGRDQPQHF	TGTGCCAGCAGCCCATCGACAGGGCGTGATCAGCCCCAGCATTTT	NA	TRBV5-6	TRBJ1-5	TRBD1
CASSPPTGETQYF	TGTGCCAGCTCACCTCCCACGGGAGAGACCCAGTACTTC	NA	TRBV18	TRBJ2-5	NA
CASSLTVNTEAFF	TGTGCCAGCAGCTTGACAGTGAACACTGAAGCTTTCTTT	once	TRBV11-3	TRBJ1-1	NA
CSVADSGANVLTF	TGCAGCGTGGCAGACTCTGGGGCCAACGTCCTGACTTTC	NA	TRBV29-1	TRBJ2-6	NA
CSTEGRNEQFF	TGCTCAACAGAGGGTAGGAATGAGCAGTTCTTC	NA	TRBV29-1	TRBJ2-1	NA
CASSPEGVTYEQYF	TGTGCCAGCAGCCCCGAGGGGGTGACCTACGAGCAGTACTTC	NA	TRBV2	TRBJ2-7	NA
CARAKSPSRYEQYF	TGTGCCAGGGCCAAGTCACCGTCCCGCTACGAGCAGTACTTC	many	TRBV7-2	TRBJ2-7	NA
CASSFGTDYNSPLHF	TGTGCCAGCAGCTTTGGGACAGACTATAATTCACCCCTCCACTTT	NA	TRBV7-2	TRBJ1-6	TRBD1
CASSSLFGGFTDTQYF	TGTGCCAGCAGTAGCCTCTTCGGGGGGTTTACAGATACGCAGTATTTT	NA	TRBV28	TRBJ2-3	TRBD2
CASRASGEQYF	TGTGCCAGCAGAGCCTCGGGTGAGCAGTACTTC	few	TRBV2	TRBJ2-7	NA
CASSQDHGGETQYF	TGTGCCAGCAGCCAAGATCACGGGGGAGAGACCCAGTACTTC	NA	TRBV3-1/TRBV3-2	TRBJ2-5	NA
CATQDTGANVLTF	TGCGCCACCCAGGATACTGGGGCCAACGTCCTGACTTTC	NA	TRBV5-1	TRBJ2-6	NA
CASSLVLSGLPQETQYF	TGTGCCAGCAGCTTAGTTCTTTCGGGACTACCGCAAGAGACCCAGTACTTC	NA	TRBV7-9	TRBJ2-5	TRBD2
CAISEGGQVNRGYTF	TGTGCCATCAGTGAGGGGGGACAGGTGAATCGTGGCTACACCTTC	few	TRBV10-3	TRBJ1-2	TRBD1
CASSPRTGGILADTQYF	TGTGCCAGCAGCCCAAGGACAGGGGGCATTCTCGCGGATACGCAGTATTTT	NA	TRBV7-2	TRBJ2-3	TRBD1
CASSQDGDRENTGELFF	TGCGCCAGCAGCCAAGATGGGGACAGGGAGAACACCGGGGAGCTGTTTTTT	NA	TRBV4-3	TRBJ2-2	TRBD1
CASSHGGEDYGYTF	TGTGCCAGCAGTCACGGGGGGGAGGACTATGGCTACACCTTC	NA	TRBV2	TRBJ1-2	NA
CASSLGHTYTEAFF	TGTGCCAGCAGCTTAGGACACACTTACACTGAAGCTTTCTTT	NA	TRBV7-2	TRBJ1-1	NA
CASSSIDRGGGYTF	TGTGCCAGCAGCTCCATCGACAGGGGTGGGGGCTACACCTTC	once	TRBV7-2	TRBJ1-2	TRBD1
CASSPTGGWSGANVLTF	TGCGCCAGCAGCCCTACAGGGGGATGGTCTGGGGCCAACGTCCTGACTTTC	once	TRBV4-3	TRBJ2-6	TRBD1
CASSLSRAEAFF	TGCGCCAGCAGCTTAAGTAGAGCTGAAGCTTTCTTT	NA	TRBV5-1	TRBJ1-1	NA
CASSFGGLETQYF	TGTGCCAGCAGTTTCGGGGGGCTAGAGACCCAGTACTTC	NA	TRBV28	TRBJ2-5	NA
CASSSDRVISGNTIYF	TGTGCCAGCAGCTCAGACAGGGTGATATCTGGAAACACCATATATTTT	NA	TRBV7-8	TRBJ1-3	TRBD1
CASSVVGSSTDTQYF	TGTGCCAGCAGCGTAGTTGGGAGTAGCACAGATACGCAGTATTTT	NA	TRBV9	TRBJ2-3	NA
CASSLSPNPGYTQYF	TGTGCCAGCAGCTTAAGCCCCAACCCCGGGTATACGCAGTATTTT	NA	TRBV7-2	TRBJ2-3	NA
CASSPPGQGQETQYF	TGTGCCAGCAGCCCCCCGGGACAGGGCCAAGAGACCCAGTACTTC	NA	TRBV4-2	TRBJ2-5	TRBD1
CASSLEAGPNEQYF	TGTGCCAGCAGCTTAGAGGCAGGGCCGAACGAGCAGTACTTC	NA	TRBV7-6	TRBJ2-7	NA
CAIKPRTSGDNEQFF	TGTGCCATCAAGCCCCGGACTAGCGGAGACAATGAGCAGTTCTTC	NA	TRBV10-3	TRBJ2-1	TRBD2
CASSLAGGDTQYF	TGTGCCAGCAGCTTGGCAGGGGGCGATACGCAGTATTTT	NA	TRBV5-4	TRBJ2-3	TRBD1
CASSQDPLGGRETQYF	TGTGCCAGCAGCCAAGACCCGTTGGGAGGTCGGGAGACCCAGTACTTC	NA	TRBV3-1/TRBV3-2	TRBJ2-5	NA
CASRGARMNTEAFF	TGCGCCAGCAGAGGGGCGAGAATGAACACTGAAGCTTTCTTT	NA	TRBV5-1	TRBJ1-1	NA
CASSLGTSGASYEQYF	TGTGCCAGCAGCTTAGGAACTAGCGGGGCCTCCTACGAGCAGTACTTC	NA	TRBV7-9	TRBJ2-7	TRBD2
CASSPRATEAFF	TGTGCCAGCAGCCCCAGGGCGACTGAAGCTTTCTTT	NA	TRBV7-8	TRBJ1-1	NA
CASSLPSTGGSSPLHF	TGTGCCAGCAGCTTACCCTCGACAGGGGGGAGTTCACCCCTCCACTTT	NA	TRBV11-2	TRBJ1-6	TRBD1
CASSYISGGADNEQFF	TGTGCCAGCAGCTACATCAGCGGGGGGGCGGACAATGAGCAGTTCTTC	NA	TRBV7-8	TRBJ2-1	TRBD2
CASTRTGWATEAFF	TGTGCCAGCACCCGGACAGGGTGGGCCACTGAAGCTTTCTTT	NA	TRBV7-9	TRBJ1-1	TRBD1
CASSLSFRDTEAFF	TGTGCCAGCAGTTTATCGTTCAGGGACACTGAAGCTTTCTTT	NA	TRBV27	TRBJ1-1	NA
CASSLNSGGGYTF	TGTGCCAGCAGCTTAAACTCGGGGGGAGGCTACACCTTC	NA	TRBV7-3	TRBJ1-2	NA
CASSFAGSPYEQYF	TGTGCCAGCAGCTTCGCAGGGTCCCCTTACGAGCAGTACTTC	NA	TRBV5-5	TRBJ2-7	NA
CASSYAGTNEKLFF	TGTGCCAGCAGTTACGCGGGAACCAATGAAAAACTGTTTTTT	NA	TRBV6-6	TRBJ1-4	NA
CASYAGVAVPDTQYF	TGTGCCAGCTACGCAGGGGTCGCGGTGCCAGATACGCAGTATTTT	once	TRBV28	TRBJ2-3	NA